This T cell receptor beta chain was sequenced for a study of blood T cell repertoires in COVID-19. About the study: T cells, B-cell-depleted T cells, or PBMCs provided the cDNA or gDNA that served as material.

CDR1 and CDR2 from the germline V gene are MNHEY and SMNVEV (reference sequence). Trimming removed 8 bases from V and 3 bases from J; junction bases left unmatched: 6. CDR3 length: 15 residues. Profiling relied on immunoSEQ multiplex PCR, and the TCRdb table lists in-frame clones only, not all of them. This table holds about 150,000 clones, just over 90% found once. The Seattle patients joined while their infection was active and were tracked longitudinally afterward. The TCR sequence derives from a man younger than 35 with COVID-19, enrolled during active disease. Sequencing was carried out using peripheral blood. The J gene is TRBJ2-6, the V gene TRBV27, with 8 bases identical to TRBD1. The CDR3 here is CASAGGAYGANVLTF. CDR3 DNA sequence: TGTGCCAGCGCAGGGGGCGCTTATGGGGCCAACGTCCTGACTTTC.